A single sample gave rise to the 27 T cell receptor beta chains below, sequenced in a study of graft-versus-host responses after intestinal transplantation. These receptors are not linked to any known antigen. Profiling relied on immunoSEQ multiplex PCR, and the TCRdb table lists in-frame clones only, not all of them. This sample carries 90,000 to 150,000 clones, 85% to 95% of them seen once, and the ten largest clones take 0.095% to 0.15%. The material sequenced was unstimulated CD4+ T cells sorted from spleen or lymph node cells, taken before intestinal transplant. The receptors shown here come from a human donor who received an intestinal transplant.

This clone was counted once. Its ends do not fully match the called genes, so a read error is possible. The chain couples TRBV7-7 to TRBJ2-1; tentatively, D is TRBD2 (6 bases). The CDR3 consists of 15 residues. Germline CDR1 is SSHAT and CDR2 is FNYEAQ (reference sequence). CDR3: CASSAQTSSYNEQFF. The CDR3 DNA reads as TGTGCTAGCAGCGCCCAGACTAGCTCCTACAATGAGCAGTTCTTC.

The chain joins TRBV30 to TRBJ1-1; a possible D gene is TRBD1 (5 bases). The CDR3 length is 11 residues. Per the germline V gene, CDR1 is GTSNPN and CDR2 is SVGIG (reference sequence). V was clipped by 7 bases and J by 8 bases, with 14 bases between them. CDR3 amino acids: CAFSGHLEAFF. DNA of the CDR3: TGTGCCTTTTCCGGACATTTGGAAGCTTTCTTT.

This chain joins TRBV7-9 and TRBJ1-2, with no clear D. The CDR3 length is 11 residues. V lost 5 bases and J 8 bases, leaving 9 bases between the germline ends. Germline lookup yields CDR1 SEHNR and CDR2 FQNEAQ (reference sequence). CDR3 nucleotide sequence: TGTGCCAGCAGCCGGACTGACGGCTACACCTTC. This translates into CASSRTDGYTF. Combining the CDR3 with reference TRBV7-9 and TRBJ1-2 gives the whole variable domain DTGVSQNPRHKITKRGQNVTFRCDPISEHNRLYWYRQTLGQGPEFLTYFQNEAQLEKSRLLSDRFSAERPKGSFSTLEIQRTEQGDSAMYLCASSRTDGYTFGSGTRLTVV.

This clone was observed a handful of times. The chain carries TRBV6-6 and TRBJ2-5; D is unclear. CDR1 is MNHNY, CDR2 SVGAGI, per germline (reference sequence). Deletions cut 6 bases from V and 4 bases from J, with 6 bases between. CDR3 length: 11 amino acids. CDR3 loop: CASSLGETQYF. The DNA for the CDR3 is TGTGCCAGCAGCCTCGGAGAGACCCAGTACTTC.

CDR3 DNA: TGCGCCAGCAGCTTGAGGGGGCCTGGGGCCAACGTCCTGACTTTC. Translated: CASSLRGPGANVLTF. The V gene is TRBV5-1, the J gene TRBJ2-6; 7 nucleotides align to TRBD1. In germline, CDR1 is SGHRS, CDR2 YFSETQ. V trimming: 1 base; J trimming: 2 bases; junction bases outside the gene matches: 0. This CDR3 comprises 15 residues.

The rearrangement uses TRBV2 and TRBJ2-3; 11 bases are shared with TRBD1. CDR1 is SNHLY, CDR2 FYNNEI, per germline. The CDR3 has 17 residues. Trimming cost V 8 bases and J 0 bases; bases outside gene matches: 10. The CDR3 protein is CASVRGTGGPSTDTQYF. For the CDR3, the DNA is TGTGCCAGCGTCAGAGGGACAGGGGGACCTAGCACAGATACGCAGTATTTT. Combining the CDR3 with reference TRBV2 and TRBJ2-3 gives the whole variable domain EPEVTQTPSHQVTQMGQEVILRCVPISNHLYFYWYRQILGQKVEFLVSFYNNEISEKSEIFDDQFSVERPDGSNFTLKIRSTKLEDSAMYFCASVRGTGGPSTDTQYFGPGTRLTVL.

CDR3 protein: CASSLDTRGTEAFF. CDR3 nucleotides: TGTGCCAGCAGCCTAGACACCAGAGGAACTGAAGCTTTCTTT. The chain couples TRBV7-6 to TRBJ1-1; no firm D call. The germline gives CDR1 SGHVS, CDR2 FNYEAQ. Between the trimmed V and J ends, which lost 5 bases and 5 bases, there was a span of 15 bases. The CDR3 runs to 14 residues.

CDR3 residues: CASSYTDTDTQYF. The CDR3 DNA sequence: TGTGCCAGCAGTTACACCGACACAGATACGCAGTATTTT. The V gene is TRBV6-5, the J gene TRBJ2-3; D remains unclear. V was clipped by 2 bases and J by 2 bases, with 5 bases between them. CDR1 is MNHEY, CDR2 SVGAGI, per germline. The CDR3 spans 13 residues.

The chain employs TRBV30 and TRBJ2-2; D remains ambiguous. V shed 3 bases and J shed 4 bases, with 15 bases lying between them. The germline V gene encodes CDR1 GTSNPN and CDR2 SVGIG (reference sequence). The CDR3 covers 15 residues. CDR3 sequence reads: CAWSGLPWVTGELFF. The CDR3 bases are TGTGCCTGGAGCGGTCTGCCGTGGGTCACCGGGGAGCTGTTTTTT.

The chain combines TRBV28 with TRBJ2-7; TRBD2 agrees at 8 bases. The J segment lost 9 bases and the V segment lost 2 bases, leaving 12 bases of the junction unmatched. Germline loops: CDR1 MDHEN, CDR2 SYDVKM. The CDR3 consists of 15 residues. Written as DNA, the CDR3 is TGTGCCAGCAGTTTAAGTACTAGCGGTGAAGGGGTGCAGTACTTC. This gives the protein CASSLSTSGEGVQYF. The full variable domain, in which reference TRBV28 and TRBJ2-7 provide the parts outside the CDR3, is DVKVTQSSRYLVKRTGEKVFLECVQDMDHENMFWYRQDPGLGLRLIYFSYDVKMKEKGDIPEGYSVSREKKERFSLILESASTNQTSMYLCASSLSTSGEGVQYFGPGTRLTVT.

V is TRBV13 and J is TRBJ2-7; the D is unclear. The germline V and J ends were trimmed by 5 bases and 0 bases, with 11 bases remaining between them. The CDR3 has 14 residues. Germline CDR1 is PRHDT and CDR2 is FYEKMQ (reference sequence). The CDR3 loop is CASSLVGSSYEQYF. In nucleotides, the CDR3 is TGTGCCAGCAGCCTCGTGGGTAGCTCCTACGAGCAGTACTTC.

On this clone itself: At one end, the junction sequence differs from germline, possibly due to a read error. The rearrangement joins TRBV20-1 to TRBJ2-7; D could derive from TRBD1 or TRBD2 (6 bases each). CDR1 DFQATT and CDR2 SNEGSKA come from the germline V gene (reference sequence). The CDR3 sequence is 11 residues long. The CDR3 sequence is CSAKGGGNVHF. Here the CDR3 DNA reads TGCAGTGCTAAAGGAGGGGGGAACGTCCACTTC.

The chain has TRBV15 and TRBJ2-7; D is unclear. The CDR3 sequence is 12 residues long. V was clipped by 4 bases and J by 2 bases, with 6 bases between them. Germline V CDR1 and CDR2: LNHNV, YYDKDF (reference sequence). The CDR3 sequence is CATSMGTYEQYF. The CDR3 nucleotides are TGTGCCACCAGCATGGGGACCTACGAGCAGTACTTC. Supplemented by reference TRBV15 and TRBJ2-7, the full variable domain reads DAMVIQNPRYQVTQFGKPVTLSCSQTLNHNVMYWYQQKSSQAPKLLFHYYDKDFNNEADTPDNFQSRRPNTSFCFLDIRSPGLGDTAMYLCATSMGTYEQYFGPGTRLTVT.

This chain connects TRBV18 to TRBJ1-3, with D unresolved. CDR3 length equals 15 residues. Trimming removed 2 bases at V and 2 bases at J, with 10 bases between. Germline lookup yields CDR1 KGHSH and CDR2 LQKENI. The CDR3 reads CASSPGNLPGNTIYF. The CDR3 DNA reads TGTGCCAGCTCACCAGGAAATCTCCCTGGAAACACCATATATTTT.

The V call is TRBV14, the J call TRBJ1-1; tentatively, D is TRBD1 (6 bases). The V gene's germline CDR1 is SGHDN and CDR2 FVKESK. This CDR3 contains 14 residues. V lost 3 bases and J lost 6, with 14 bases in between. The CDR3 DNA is TGTGCCAGCAGCCACCTTAGACAGGTCCCTGAAGCTTTCTTT. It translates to CASSHLRQVPEAFF.

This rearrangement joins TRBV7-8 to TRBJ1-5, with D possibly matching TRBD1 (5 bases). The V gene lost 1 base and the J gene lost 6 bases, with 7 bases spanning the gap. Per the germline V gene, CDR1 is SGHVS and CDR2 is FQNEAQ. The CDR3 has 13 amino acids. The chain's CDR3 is CASSLVRGQPQHF. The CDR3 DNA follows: TGTGCCAGCAGCTTAGTAAGGGGTCAGCCCCAGCATTTT.

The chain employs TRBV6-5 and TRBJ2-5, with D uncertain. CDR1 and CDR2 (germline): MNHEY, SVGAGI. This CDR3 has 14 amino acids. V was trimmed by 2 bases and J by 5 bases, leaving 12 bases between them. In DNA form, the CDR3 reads TGTGCCAGCAGTTACCTCCCGACGGTGGAGACCCAGTACTTC. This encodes CASSYLPTVETQYF.

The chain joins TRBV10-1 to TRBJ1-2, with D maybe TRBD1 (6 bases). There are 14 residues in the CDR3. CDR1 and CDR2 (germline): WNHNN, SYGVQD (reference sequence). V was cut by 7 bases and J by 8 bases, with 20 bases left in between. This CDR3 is CASTNTPGVGGYTF. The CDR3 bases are TGCGCCAGCACGAACACGCCAGGGGTAGGGGGCTACACCTTC.

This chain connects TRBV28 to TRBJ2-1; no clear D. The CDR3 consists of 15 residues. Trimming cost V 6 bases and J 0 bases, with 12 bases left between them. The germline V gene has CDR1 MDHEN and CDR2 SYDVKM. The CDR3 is CASRFWAPSYNEQFF. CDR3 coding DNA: TGTGCCAGCAGGTTTTGGGCCCCCTCCTACAATGAGCAGTTCTTC.

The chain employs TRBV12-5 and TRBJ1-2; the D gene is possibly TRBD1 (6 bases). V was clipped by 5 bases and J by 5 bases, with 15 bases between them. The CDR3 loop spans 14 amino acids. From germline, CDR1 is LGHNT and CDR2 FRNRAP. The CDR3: CASGQPRGGYGYTF. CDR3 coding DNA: TGTGCTAGTGGTCAACCAAGGGGGGGGTATGGCTACACCTTC.

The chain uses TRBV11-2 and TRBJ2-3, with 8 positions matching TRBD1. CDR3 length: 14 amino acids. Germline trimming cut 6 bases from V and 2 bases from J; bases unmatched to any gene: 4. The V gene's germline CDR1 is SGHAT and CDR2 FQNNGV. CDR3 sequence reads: CASSSGQDTDTQYF. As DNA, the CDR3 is TGTGCCAGCAGTTCGGGACAGGACACAGATACGCAGTATTTT.

The CDR3 nucleotides are TGTGCCAGCGACCTAGCGGGGGGCACAGATACGCAGTATTTT. This translates into CASDLAGGTDTQYF. The chain joins TRBV2 to TRBJ2-3, with TRBD2 matching over 10 bases. Germline CDR1 is SNHLY and CDR2 is FYNNEI. The CDR3 spans 14 residues. The trim removed 8 bases at V and 1 base at J, leaving 3 bases unmatched.

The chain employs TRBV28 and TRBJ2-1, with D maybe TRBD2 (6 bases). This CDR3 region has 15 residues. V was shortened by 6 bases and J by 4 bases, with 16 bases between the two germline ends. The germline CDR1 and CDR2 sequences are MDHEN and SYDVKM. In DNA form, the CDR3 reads TGTGCCAGCAGCCGAACCGGGAGTAAATACAATGAGCAGTTCTTC. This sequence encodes CASSRTGSKYNEQFF. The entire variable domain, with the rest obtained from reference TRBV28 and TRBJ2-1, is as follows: DVKVTQSSRYLVKRTGEKVFLECVQDMDHENMFWYRQDPGLGLRLIYFSYDVKMKEKGDIPEGYSVSREKKERFSLILESASTNQTSMYLCASSRTGSKYNEQFFGPGTRLTVL.

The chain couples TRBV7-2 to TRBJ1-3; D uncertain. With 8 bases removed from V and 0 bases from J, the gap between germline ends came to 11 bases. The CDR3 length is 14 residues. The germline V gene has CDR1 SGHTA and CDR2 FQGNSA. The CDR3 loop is CASVLTSSGNTIYF. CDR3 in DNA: TGTGCCAGCGTACTGACCAGCTCTGGAAACACCATATATTTT.

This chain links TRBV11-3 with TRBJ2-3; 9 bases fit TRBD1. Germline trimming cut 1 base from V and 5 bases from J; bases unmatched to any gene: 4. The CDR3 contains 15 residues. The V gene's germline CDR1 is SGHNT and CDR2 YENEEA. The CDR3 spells CASSLGRTGEDTQYF. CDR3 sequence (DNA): TGTGCCAGCAGCTTAGGAAGGACAGGGGAAGATACGCAGTATTTT.

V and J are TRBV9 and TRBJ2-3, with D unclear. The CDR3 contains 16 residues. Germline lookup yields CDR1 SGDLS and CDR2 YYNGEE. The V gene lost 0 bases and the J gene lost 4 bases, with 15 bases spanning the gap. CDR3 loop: CASSVDAPRPADTQYF. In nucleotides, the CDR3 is TGTGCCAGCAGCGTAGATGCCCCCAGGCCCGCAGATACGCAGTATTTT.

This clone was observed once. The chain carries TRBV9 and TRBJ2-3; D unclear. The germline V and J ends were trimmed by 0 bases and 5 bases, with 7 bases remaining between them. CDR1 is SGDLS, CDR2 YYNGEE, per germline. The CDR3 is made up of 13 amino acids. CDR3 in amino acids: CASSVDSVDTQYF. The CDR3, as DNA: TGTGCCAGCAGCGTAGATTCCGTAGATACGCAGTATTTT.